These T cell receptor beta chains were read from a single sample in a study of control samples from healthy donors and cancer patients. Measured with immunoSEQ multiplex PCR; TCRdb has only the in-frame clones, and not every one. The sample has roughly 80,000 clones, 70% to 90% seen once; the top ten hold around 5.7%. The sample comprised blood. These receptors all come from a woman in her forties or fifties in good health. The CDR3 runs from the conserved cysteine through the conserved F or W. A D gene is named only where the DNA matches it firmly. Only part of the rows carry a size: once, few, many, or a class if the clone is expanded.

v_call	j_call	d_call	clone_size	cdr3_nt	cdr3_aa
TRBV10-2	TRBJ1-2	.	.	TGCGCCAGCAGAGCCGGGACGCTCGGCGGTGGCTACACCTTC	CASRAGTLGGGYTF
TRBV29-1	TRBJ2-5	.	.	TGCAGCGTTGAGACGCCGCAGGAGACCCAGTACTTC	CSVETPQETQYF
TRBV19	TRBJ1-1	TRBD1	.	TGTGCCAGTAAATCAGGGGTCCGGGACAGGGGCGTCACTGAAGCTTTCTTT	CASKSGVRDRGVTEAFF
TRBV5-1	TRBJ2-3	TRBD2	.	TGCGCCAGCAGCCTCCCCGAGACTAGCGGGGGTGATACGCAGTATTTT	CASSLPETSGGDTQYF
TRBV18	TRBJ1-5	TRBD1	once	TGTGCCAGCTCAGAGGGACAGGATAGCAATCAGCCCCAGCATTTT	CASSEGQDSNQPQHF
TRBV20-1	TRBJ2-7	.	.	TGCAGTGCTAGAGATCGGGAGCAGTACTTC	CSARDREQYF
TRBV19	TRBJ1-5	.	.	TGTGCCAGTAGTTCGGACACGGATAGCAATCAGCCCCAGCATTTT	CASSSDTDSNQPQHF
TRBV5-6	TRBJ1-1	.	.	TGTGCCAGCAGCTTGGCCGCGGGCACTGAAGCTTTCTTT	CASSLAAGTEAFF
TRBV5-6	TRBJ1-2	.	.	TGTGCCAGCAGCTTATATAACTATGGCTACACCTTC	CASSLYNYGYTF
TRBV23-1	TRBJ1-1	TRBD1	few	TGCGCCAGCAGTCAATCTAGGGACAGCAACACTGAAGCTTTCTTT	CASSQSRDSNTEAFF
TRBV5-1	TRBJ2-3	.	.	TGCGCCAGCAGCCTCGGGGGGCATGAAGATACGCAGTATTTT	CASSLGGHEDTQYF
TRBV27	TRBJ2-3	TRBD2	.	TGTGCCAGCCGAGAGCATGAAAGCGGGGGGGTTAGCACAGATACGCAGTATTTT	CASREHESGGVSTDTQYF
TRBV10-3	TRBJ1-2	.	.	TGTGCCATCAGTGAGTTGGGCGATGACTACACCTTC	CAISELGDDYTF
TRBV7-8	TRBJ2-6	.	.	TGTGCCAGCAGCTTAGCGGGGAGGTCTGGGGCCAACGTCCTGACTTTC	CASSLAGRSGANVLTF
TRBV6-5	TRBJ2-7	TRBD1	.	TGTGCCAGCAGGCCTAATCCGGGACAGGGCCCCGAGCAGTACTTC	CASRPNPGQGPEQYF
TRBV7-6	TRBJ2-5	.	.	TGTGCCAGCAGCCACCCCGACCGAGGGGAGACCCAGTACTTC	CASSHPDRGETQYF
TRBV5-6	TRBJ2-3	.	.	TGTGCCAGCAGCTTGTATCCGGGCCGCGGGTGGTATTTT	CASSLYPGRGWYF
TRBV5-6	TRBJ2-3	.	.	TGTGCCAGCAGCGGGGGGACCGACCTCGGGGATACGCAGTATTTT	CASSGGTDLGDTQYF
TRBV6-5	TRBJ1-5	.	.	TGTGCCAGCAGGCCTGGGGGCGCAGGGAATCAGCCCCAGCATTTT	CASRPGGAGNQPQHF
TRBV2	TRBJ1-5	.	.	TGTGCCAGCGCGGGGAGCAATCAGCCCCAGCATTTT	CASAGSNQPQHF
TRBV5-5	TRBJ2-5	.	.	TGTGCCAGCAGCCCAGGTGGGAGGGGGGAGACCCAGTACTTC	CASSPGGRGETQYF
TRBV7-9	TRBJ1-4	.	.	TGTGCCAGCAGCTCTTCCAGGGTGGACTATGAAAAACTGTTTTTT	CASSSSRVDYEKLFF
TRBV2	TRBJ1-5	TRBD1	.	TGTGCCAGCAGTGAAACTTGGGAAGGGGGCTTGGATCAGCCCCAGCATTTT	CASSETWEGGLDQPQHF
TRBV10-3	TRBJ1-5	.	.	TGTGCCATCAGTATGGACGGCCTTAGCAATCAGCCCCAGCATTTT	CAISMDGLSNQPQHF
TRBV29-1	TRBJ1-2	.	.	TGCAGCGTTGAAGGGAATGGCTACACCTTC	CSVEGNGYTF
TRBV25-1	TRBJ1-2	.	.	TGTGCCAGCAGGTTACAGGGAGGCCATGGCTACACCTTC	CASRLQGGHGYTF
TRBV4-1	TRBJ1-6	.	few	TGCGCCAGCAGCCAAAGGGTTCTCTCGAGCTCCTATAATTCACCCCTCCACTTT	CASSQRVLSSSYNSPLHF
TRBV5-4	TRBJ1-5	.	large	TGTGCCAGCAGCTTGGGGGCAGGGCCCGCTCAGCCCCAGCATTTT	CASSLGAGPAQPQHF
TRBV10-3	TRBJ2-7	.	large	TGTGCCTCCCTGGAAGGTTCGGCCGACTACGAGCAGTACTTC	CASLEGSADYEQYF
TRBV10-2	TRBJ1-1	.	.	TGCGCCAGCAGTGAGGGACACCTGAACACTGAAGCTTTCTTT	CASSEGHLNTEAFF
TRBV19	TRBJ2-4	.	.	TGTGCCAGTAGTATAGATGCCAGGGGAAAACAGTACTTC	CASSIDARGKQYF
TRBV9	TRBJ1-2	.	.	TGTGCCAGCAGCACCGGGACACCTGGGGATGGCTACACCTTC	CASSTGTPGDGYTF
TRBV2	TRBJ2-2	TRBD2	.	TGTGCCAGCAGTGAAAGTATTAGCGGGGTAACTACCGGGGAGCTGTTTTTT	CASSESISGVTTGELFF
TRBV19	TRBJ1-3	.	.	TGTGCCAGTAGGGCAGGGGCAGGAAACACCATATATTTT	CASRAGAGNTIYF
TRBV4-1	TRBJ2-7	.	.	TGCGCCAGCAGCCCAGCCCCGGGACGCGGGTCCTACGAGCAGTACTTC	CASSPAPGRGSYEQYF
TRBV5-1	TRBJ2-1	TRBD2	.	TGCGCCAGCAGCCCGCGGGGGGAGTCCTACAATGAGCAGTTCTTC	CASSPRGESYNEQFF
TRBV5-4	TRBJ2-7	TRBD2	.	TGTGCCAGCAGCTCGGGACTAGCGGGTTCGCCCTACGAGCAGTACTTC	CASSSGLAGSPYEQYF
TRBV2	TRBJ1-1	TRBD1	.	TGTGCCAGCAGTCCGGGACAGGGTTTCACTGAAGCTTTCTTT	CASSPGQGFTEAFF
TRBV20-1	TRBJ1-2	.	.	TGCAGTGCTAGCGGAATACTCGGCTACACCTTC	CSASGILGYTF
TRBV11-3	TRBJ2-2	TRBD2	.	TGTGCCAGCAGCTTCGGGGGGGCCAACGCCGGGGAGCTGTTTTTT	CASSFGGANAGELFF
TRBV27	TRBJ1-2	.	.	TGTGCCAGCAGACCCTCAGGGGCAGAGGGCTACACCTTC	CASRPSGAEGYTF
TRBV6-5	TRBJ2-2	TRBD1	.	TGTGCCAGCACCTTCGGGACAGCGAACACCGGGGAGCTGTTTTTT	CASTFGTANTGELFF
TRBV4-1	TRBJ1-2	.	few	TGCGCCAGCAGCCGCACAAGGGGAAGAGGGCAGGAGGGCGGCTACACCTTC	CASSRTRGRGQEGGYTF
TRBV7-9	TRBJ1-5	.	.	TGTGCCAGCGCAGGGGATAACAATCAGCCCCAGCATTTT	CASAGDNNQPQHF
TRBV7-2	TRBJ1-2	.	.	TGTGCCAGCAGCTTATCCGGTCCTACGGCCTACACCTTC	CASSLSGPTAYTF
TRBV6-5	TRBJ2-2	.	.	TGTGCCAGTAGGGATGTAAACACCGGGGAGCTGTTTTTT	CASRDVNTGELFF
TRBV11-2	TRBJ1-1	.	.	TGTGCCAGCAGCTTCGCAGGTTCCACTGAAGCTTTCTTT	CASSFAGSTEAFF
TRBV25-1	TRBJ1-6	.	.	TGTGCCAGCAGTGGGGGGGGCCTTCGGATGGGGAATTCACCCCTCCACTTT	CASSGGGLRMGNSPLHF
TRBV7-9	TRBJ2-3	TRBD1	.	TGTGCCAGCAGCATCGGGACAGGGGGATACACAGATACGCAGTATTTT	CASSIGTGGYTDTQYF
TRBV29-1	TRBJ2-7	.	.	TGCAGCGTTACGACACTTACCCCCTCCGAGCAGTACTTC	CSVTTLTPSEQYF
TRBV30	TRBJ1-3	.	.	TGTGCCTGGTCGATGGGCTCTGGAAACACCATATATTTT	CAWSMGSGNTIYF
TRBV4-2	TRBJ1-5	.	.	TGTGCCAGCAGCCAAGAGTTAACGAATTTTCAGCCCCAGCATTTT	CASSQELTNFQPQHF
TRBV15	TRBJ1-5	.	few	TGTGCCACCAGCAGAGCCATTGGGGGGAGTCAGCCCCAGCATTTT	CATSRAIGGSQPQHF
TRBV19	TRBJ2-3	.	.	TGTGCCAGTCTCGGGGACGGATACACAGATACGCAGTATTTT	CASLGDGYTDTQYF